This paragraph reports one T cell receptor beta chain. The target antigen is unknown. Patients were excluded for autoimmune disease history or systemic immunosuppression. These data originate in a study of OX40 agonist ivuxolimab in advanced cancers. About the research overall: Checkpoint inhibitors had been given previously to 40% of patients.

Broader study findings: CD4+ and CD8+ T cells in blood underwent clonal expansion by week 6 at 0.1 to 3.0 mg/kg. A proportion of nonresponders additionally exhibited low normalized T-cell clonal expansion.

The assay was immunoSEQ multiplex PCR, and TCRdb's table has in-frame clones only and misses some. The table has about 100,000 clones, less than 95% seen once. V was trimmed by 5 bases and J by 3 bases, leaving 13 bases between them. Germline CDR1 and CDR2: PRHDT and FYEKMQ (reference sequence). The CDR3 length is 14 residues. The J gene is TRBJ1-1, the V gene TRBV13; a possible D gene is TRBD1 (5 bases). The specimen was CD4+ or CD8+ T cells sorted from blood, collected in a trial of the OX40 agonist ivuxolimab. This TCR was sampled from an adult with an advanced solid tumor such as melanoma, head and neck, liver or kidney cancer. CDR3 DNA sequence: TGTGCCAGCAGCCCCCTGGCGGGGCACACTGAAGCTTTCTTT. Encoded protein: CASSPLAGHTEAFF.